The rows below give T cell receptor beta chains drawn from one sample of a study of blood T cell repertoires in COVID-19. Clones were sequenced by immunoSEQ multiplex PCR, and TCRdb holds only the in-frame ones, with some missing. The table records 150,000 to 180,000 clones, around 80% of them present only once. Sample: peripheral blood. Source of these receptors: a woman aged 45-60 years with acute or convalescent COVID-19. The CDR3 runs from the conserved cysteine through the conserved F or W. The D gene is left open where the match is weak. Size values are once, few and many counts, or a class for expanded clones, and some rows have none.

J gene: TRBJ2-5
D gene: NA
clone size: NA
V gene: TRBV18
CDR3 DNA: TGTGCCAGCTCACCAAGCGGAGGACAAGAGACCCAGTACTTC
CDR3 protein: CASSPSGGQETQYF

J gene: TRBJ2-3
D gene: NA
clone size: NA
V gene: TRBV2
CDR3 DNA: TGTGCCAGCAGTGGTGGCGGGCAGGGGATAGCTGATACGCAGTATTTT
CDR3 protein: CASSGGGQGIADTQYF

J gene: TRBJ2-2
D gene: TRBD2
clone size: NA
V gene: TRBV7-9
CDR3 DNA: TGTGCCAGCAGCTTACCAGGACTAGCGTACACCGGGGAGCTGTTTTTT
CDR3 protein: CASSLPGLAYTGELFF

J gene: TRBJ2-7
D gene: TRBD1
clone size: NA
V gene: TRBV7-8
CDR3 DNA: TGTGCCACCCTGAAGGGGACAGGGACCTACGAGCAGTACTTC
CDR3 protein: CATLKGTGTYEQYF

J gene: TRBJ2-7
D gene: NA
clone size: NA
V gene: TRBV6-2/TRBV6-3
CDR3 DNA: TGTGCCAGCAGTTACTCGGCGGGGGCTTGGGACGAGCAGTACTTC
CDR3 protein: CASSYSAGAWDEQYF

J gene: TRBJ1-2
D gene: NA
clone size: NA
V gene: TRBV6-2/TRBV6-3
CDR3 DNA: TGTGCCAGCAGCCAGGTCCGGGACAAGGGGATTCATGGCTACACCTTC
CDR3 protein: CASSQVRDKGIHGYTF

J gene: TRBJ1-6
D gene: TRBD1
clone size: NA
V gene: TRBV3-1/TRBV3-2
CDR3 DNA: TGTGCCAGCAGCCAAGGACAGGGATTCATTTCACCCCTCCACTTT
CDR3 protein: CASSQGQGFISPLHF

J gene: TRBJ2-1
D gene: TRBD2
clone size: NA
V gene: TRBV23-1
CDR3 DNA: TGCGCCAGCAGCCTAGAGGTGAGTAGCGGGGGGGCTTGGGCCTACAATGAGCAGTTCTTC
CDR3 protein: CASSLEVSSGGAWAYNEQFF

J gene: TRBJ2-7
D gene: NA
clone size: NA
V gene: TRBV19
CDR3 DNA: TGTGCCAGTAGTGGATCCAGGCACGAGCTACTCGACGAGCAGTACTTC
CDR3 protein: CASSGSRHELLDEQYF

J gene: TRBJ2-1
D gene: TRBD2
clone size: NA
V gene: TRBV4-2
CDR3 DNA: TGTGCCAGCAGCCACGGGGGGATTGGGAATGAGCAGTTCTTC
CDR3 protein: CASSHGGIGNEQFF

J gene: TRBJ2-1
D gene: TRBD2
clone size: NA
V gene: TRBV18
CDR3 DNA: TGTGCCAGCTCACAACCTAGCGGGAGGGCCAGGAATGAGCAGTTCTTC
CDR3 protein: CASSQPSGRARNEQFF

J gene: TRBJ2-3
D gene: TRBD2
clone size: NA
V gene: TRBV4-3
CDR3 DNA: TGCGCCAGCAGCCAAGTCGGGTCACCTAGCGGCCCAGATACGCAGTATTTT
CDR3 protein: CASSQVGSPSGPDTQYF

J gene: TRBJ1-1
D gene: NA
clone size: NA
V gene: TRBV7-9
CDR3 DNA: TGTGCCAGCAGCTCGACAGGGAACACTGAAGCTTTCTTT
CDR3 protein: CASSSTGNTEAFF

J gene: TRBJ2-3
D gene: TRBD2
clone size: NA
V gene: TRBV28
CDR3 DNA: TGTGCCAGCTCCTCCTCCGGGGGGGGACTAGCGATGGATACGCAGTATTTT
CDR3 protein: CASSSSGGGLAMDTQYF

J gene: TRBJ1-2
D gene: NA
clone size: NA
V gene: TRBV29-1
CDR3 DNA: TGCAGCGTTGTTATGGACACGAACTATGGCTACACCTTC
CDR3 protein: CSVVMDTNYGYTF

J gene: TRBJ1-2
D gene: NA
clone size: NA
V gene: TRBV3-1/TRBV3-2
CDR3 DNA: TGTGCCAGCAGCCAGGCGGGGGGCCCAATTGGTGGCTACACCTTC
CDR3 protein: CASSQAGGPIGGYTF

J gene: TRBJ2-5
D gene: TRBD1
clone size: NA
V gene: TRBV10-1
CDR3 DNA: TGCGCCAGCAGTGACCACAGGGGGCGAGAGACCCAGTACTTC
CDR3 protein: CASSDHRGRETQYF

J gene: TRBJ2-7
D gene: TRBD1
clone size: few
V gene: TRBV2
CDR3 DNA: TGTGCCAGCAGTGAAGGACCGGGACAGGGGGCTCGGGGGCAGTACTTC
CDR3 protein: CASSEGPGQGARGQYF

J gene: TRBJ1-1
D gene: TRBD1
clone size: NA
V gene: TRBV4-3
CDR3 DNA: TGCGCCAGCAGCCAAAATCCAGCAGGGGGAGAGACTGAAGCTTTCTTT
CDR3 protein: CASSQNPAGGETEAFF

J gene: TRBJ2-7
D gene: TRBD1
clone size: NA
V gene: TRBV11-2
CDR3 DNA: TGTGCCAGCAGCTTAGCATTGATTCGGGACAGCTCCTACGAGCAGTACTTC
CDR3 protein: CASSLALIRDSSYEQYF

J gene: TRBJ1-2
D gene: TRBD1
clone size: NA
V gene: TRBV6-5
CDR3 DNA: TGTGCCAGCAGTCCACAGGGGATCTCCTCATATGGCTACACCTTC
CDR3 protein: CASSPQGISSYGYTF

J gene: TRBJ2-1
D gene: NA
clone size: NA
V gene: TRBV18
CDR3 DNA: TGTGCCAGCTCATCTAGCGCCCTTCCTCTCAATGAGCAGTTCTTC
CDR3 protein: CASSSSALPLNEQFF

J gene: TRBJ1-6
D gene: TRBD1
clone size: NA
V gene: TRBV30
CDR3 DNA: TGTGCCCGATCGGACAGGGGCAATTCACCCCTCCACTTT
CDR3 protein: CARSDRGNSPLHF

J gene: TRBJ2-5
D gene: TRBD2
clone size: NA
V gene: TRBV7-6
CDR3 DNA: TGTGCCAGCAGCTTGAGTTTAGCGGGGGGTGGAGAGACCCAGTACTTC
CDR3 protein: CASSLSLAGGGETQYF

J gene: TRBJ2-7
D gene: TRBD2
clone size: NA
V gene: TRBV7-2
CDR3 DNA: TGTGCCAGCAGCTTAATAGCGGGGGGGGTCGAGCAGTACTTC
CDR3 protein: CASSLIAGGVEQYF

J gene: TRBJ1-1
D gene: NA
clone size: few
V gene: TRBV6-4
CDR3 DNA: TGTGCCAGCAGTGACGGATTAGGGGAAGGGGCGAGGAACACTGAAGCTTTCTTT
CDR3 protein: CASSDGLGEGARNTEAFF

J gene: TRBJ1-5
D gene: NA
clone size: few
V gene: TRBV10-3
CDR3 DNA: TGTGCCATCGCGGGGGCCACAGGCCACAATCAGCCCCAGCATTTT
CDR3 protein: CAIAGATGHNQPQHF

J gene: TRBJ2-7
D gene: NA
clone size: NA
V gene: TRBV5-4
CDR3 DNA: TGTGCCAGCAGCCCGCCGGGACTTTCATCCTACGAGCAGTACTTC
CDR3 protein: CASSPPGLSSYEQYF

J gene: TRBJ2-5
D gene: NA
clone size: NA
V gene: TRBV7-2
CDR3 DNA: TGTGCCAGCAGCCCCGGACTAAAAGAGACCCAGTACTTC
CDR3 protein: CASSPGLKETQYF

J gene: TRBJ2-2
D gene: NA
clone size: NA
V gene: TRBV11-2
CDR3 DNA: TGTGCCAGCAGGACAGTAAACACCGGGGAGCTGTTTTTT
CDR3 protein: CASRTVNTGELFF

J gene: TRBJ2-7
D gene: NA
clone size: NA
V gene: TRBV7-2
CDR3 DNA: TGTGCCAGCAGCTTAGCGTTTACGGGGGCCTACGAGCAGTACTTC
CDR3 protein: CASSLAFTGAYEQYF

J gene: TRBJ1-2
D gene: TRBD1
clone size: once
V gene: TRBV18
CDR3 DNA: TGTGCCAGCTCCCCCATGGACAGGGGGCCCCTTAACTATGGCTACACCTTC
CDR3 protein: CASSPMDRGPLNYGYTF

J gene: TRBJ1-2
D gene: TRBD1
clone size: few
V gene: TRBV5-4
CDR3 DNA: TGTGCCAGCAGCTTGGCGGCAGGGGGCGCTTTCGGGGGCTACACCTTC
CDR3 protein: CASSLAAGGAFGGYTF

J gene: TRBJ1-2
D gene: NA
clone size: NA
V gene: TRBV25-1
CDR3 DNA: TGTGCCAGCGCCCCCGACAGGCATGATGGCTACACCTTC
CDR3 protein: CASAPDRHDGYTF

J gene: TRBJ1-5
D gene: NA
clone size: NA
V gene: TRBV2
CDR3 DNA: TGTGCCAGCATGTATGGCAATCAGCCCCAGCATTTT
CDR3 protein: CASMYGNQPQHF

J gene: TRBJ2-1
D gene: NA
clone size: few
V gene: TRBV7-2
CDR3 DNA: TGTGCCAGCAGCGAGGGACTTTACAATGAGCAGTTCTTC
CDR3 protein: CASSEGLYNEQFF

J gene: TRBJ2-5
D gene: TRBD2
clone size: many
V gene: TRBV7-2
CDR3 DNA: TGTGCCAGCAGCTCACCAACCAGGACTAGTCGGGAGACCCAGTACTTC
CDR3 protein: CASSSPTRTSRETQYF

J gene: TRBJ2-2
D gene: TRBD2
clone size: NA
V gene: TRBV7-7
CDR3 DNA: TGTGCCAGCAGCTCCGGGACTAGCGGCAACACCGGGGAGCTGTTTTTT
CDR3 protein: CASSSGTSGNTGELFF

J gene: TRBJ1-4
D gene: NA
clone size: few
V gene: TRBV5-1
CDR3 DNA: TGCGCCAGCAGGCGGGTCGGGGCAACTAATGAAAAACTGTTTTTT
CDR3 protein: CASRRVGATNEKLFF

J gene: TRBJ1-2
D gene: NA
clone size: NA
V gene: TRBV27
CDR3 DNA: TGTGCCAGCAGTTTTATTTCTCGGGAGGGCTACACCTTC
CDR3 protein: CASSFISREGYTF

J gene: TRBJ2-2
D gene: NA
clone size: NA
V gene: TRBV5-6
CDR3 DNA: TGTGCCAGCAGCTTCAGGACAGCGAACACCGGGGAGCTGTTTTTT
CDR3 protein: CASSFRTANTGELFF

J gene: TRBJ2-3
D gene: NA
clone size: once
V gene: TRBV3-1/TRBV3-2
CDR3 DNA: TGTGCCAGCAGGATCCTAGGAGATACGCAGTATTTT
CDR3 protein: CASRILGDTQYF

J gene: TRBJ2-5
D gene: TRBD2
clone size: once
V gene: TRBV3-1/TRBV3-2
CDR3 DNA: TGTGCCAGCAGCCAAAGCTTGGGTACTAGCGGGAGGGTCAAAGGGGTCCAGTACTTC
CDR3 protein: CASSQSLGTSGRVKGVQYF

J gene: TRBJ1-2
D gene: TRBD1
clone size: NA
V gene: TRBV10-3
CDR3 DNA: TGTGCCATCAGTGAGGAGGGGGCCTATGGCTACACCTTC
CDR3 protein: CAISEEGAYGYTF